A selection of T cell receptor beta chains follows, all from one sample in a study of TIL therapy for anti-PD-1-resistant metastatic lung cancer. The table came from immunoSEQ multiplex PCR; TCRdb's copy has only in-frame clones and leaves some out. The data hold approximately 50,000 clones, with roughly 77% observed a single time. Material: blood, obtained at baseline. The receptors were gathered from a person aged 25-79 years with non-small cell lung cancer. CDR3s leave out the opening cysteine and the closing phenylalanine or tryptophan. A D gene is named only where the DNA matches it firmly. Expanded clones are given a class, and other clones once, few, many or no size at all.

clone size: few; D gene: TRBD1; J gene: TRBJ2-7; V gene: TRBV19; CDR3 protein: ASSLTGGFYEQY
clone size: NA; D gene: NA; J gene: TRBJ1-4; V gene: TRBV9; CDR3 protein: ASSPGTFPVATNEKLF
clone size: NA; D gene: NA; J gene: TRBJ1-5; V gene: TRBV28; CDR3 protein: ASSLFGSSNQPQH
clone size: NA; D gene: TRBD1; J gene: TRBJ1-2; V gene: TRBV29-1; CDR3 protein: SVAGTGDGYT
clone size: NA; D gene: TRBD1; J gene: TRBJ2-7; V gene: TRBV10-1; CDR3 protein: ATFAGGEAYEQY
clone size: NA; D gene: TRBD2; J gene: TRBJ2-5; V gene: TRBV5-4; CDR3 protein: ASSALAGGPDQETQY
clone size: NA; D gene: NA; J gene: TRBJ1-3; V gene: TRBV5-1; CDR3 protein: ASSLVGVGNTIY
clone size: NA; D gene: NA; J gene: TRBJ2-5; V gene: TRBV10-3; CDR3 protein: ATRTNQETQY
clone size: NA; D gene: TRBD2; J gene: TRBJ2-7; V gene: TRBV4-3; CDR3 protein: ASSQLAGGGYEQY
clone size: NA; D gene: TRBD2; J gene: TRBJ2-2; V gene: TRBV10-2; CDR3 protein: ASSGSGRNTGELF
clone size: NA; D gene: NA; J gene: TRBJ2-7; V gene: TRBV5-4; CDR3 protein: ASSLVGRHEQY
clone size: NA; D gene: TRBD1; J gene: TRBJ2-2; V gene: TRBV30; CDR3 protein: AWRTGAYTGELF
clone size: NA; D gene: NA; J gene: TRBJ1-6; V gene: TRBV7-6; CDR3 protein: ASSLVQGNSPLH
clone size: NA; D gene: NA; J gene: TRBJ2-7; V gene: TRBV7-2; CDR3 protein: ASSSQGYEQY
clone size: NA; D gene: TRBD2; J gene: TRBJ2-3; V gene: TRBV7-2; CDR3 protein: ASSPSGRTDTQY
clone size: NA; D gene: NA; J gene: TRBJ2-3; V gene: TRBV4-1; CDR3 protein: ASSQGWSGSTDTQY
clone size: NA; D gene: TRBD1; J gene: TRBJ1-4; V gene: TRBV6-5; CDR3 protein: ASRPGGRNEKLF
clone size: NA; D gene: NA; J gene: TRBJ1-4; V gene: TRBV9; CDR3 protein: ASSVGTHNEKLF
clone size: NA; D gene: TRBD1; J gene: TRBJ2-1; V gene: TRBV5-1; CDR3 protein: ASSLGTGGNEQF
clone size: NA; D gene: TRBD1; J gene: TRBJ1-2; V gene: TRBV6-5; CDR3 protein: ASSYQYRQGSDGYT
clone size: few; D gene: TRBD1; J gene: TRBJ2-1; V gene: TRBV19; CDR3 protein: ASSSYGTDSYNEQF
clone size: NA; D gene: NA; J gene: TRBJ2-7; V gene: TRBV18; CDR3 protein: ASSPTQAAYEQY
clone size: NA; D gene: TRBD1; J gene: TRBJ1-5; V gene: TRBV6-6; CDR3 protein: ASSDRGEEPQH
clone size: NA; D gene: NA; J gene: TRBJ1-2; V gene: TRBV5-1; CDR3 protein: ASSLARSLGQHYGYT
clone size: NA; D gene: NA; J gene: TRBJ2-7; V gene: TRBV10-3; CDR3 protein: AISGTESYEQY
clone size: NA; D gene: TRBD1; J gene: TRBJ1-5; V gene: TRBV7-8; CDR3 protein: ASSAGGGNQPQH
clone size: NA; D gene: NA; J gene: TRBJ2-1; V gene: TRBV10-2; CDR3 protein: ASSESLGKQF
clone size: NA; D gene: NA; J gene: TRBJ1-1; V gene: TRBV7-8; CDR3 protein: ASSSQGNTEAF
clone size: few; D gene: NA; J gene: TRBJ2-7; V gene: TRBV5-5; CDR3 protein: ASTGGKNYEQY
clone size: few; D gene: TRBD2; J gene: TRBJ2-1; V gene: TRBV5-1; CDR3 protein: ASRAGLAAADEQF
clone size: NA; D gene: TRBD2; J gene: TRBJ2-2; V gene: TRBV10-2; CDR3 protein: ASSKTGGFYTGELF
clone size: once; D gene: NA; J gene: TRBJ2-7; V gene: TRBV5-1; CDR3 protein: ASSLMRVAGHEQY
clone size: NA; D gene: NA; J gene: TRBJ2-3; V gene: TRBV28; CDR3 protein: ASSFYADTQY
clone size: once; D gene: NA; J gene: TRBJ1-5; V gene: TRBV6-2/TRBV6-3; CDR3 protein: ASSYSLYQPQH
clone size: once; D gene: TRBD1; J gene: TRBJ2-1; V gene: TRBV27; CDR3 protein: ASTPGQGRNEQF
clone size: NA; D gene: TRBD2; J gene: TRBJ2-2; V gene: TRBV11-2; CDR3 protein: ASSSLSGRGTGELF
clone size: NA; D gene: NA; J gene: TRBJ1-1; V gene: TRBV6-5; CDR3 protein: ASSYFRGGTEAF
clone size: NA; D gene: TRBD1; J gene: TRBJ2-1; V gene: TRBV29-1; CDR3 protein: SVEKAGGRYNEQF
clone size: NA; D gene: NA; J gene: TRBJ2-2; V gene: TRBV4-2; CDR3 protein: ASSQVTSGELF
clone size: NA; D gene: NA; J gene: TRBJ2-5; V gene: TRBV6-6; CDR3 protein: ASSATVYQETQY
clone size: NA; D gene: NA; J gene: TRBJ1-4; V gene: TRBV12-1; CDR3 protein: ASSASPTNEKLF
clone size: NA; D gene: NA; J gene: TRBJ2-7; V gene: TRBV9; CDR3 protein: ASSLNRDTSSYEQY
clone size: NA; D gene: TRBD1; J gene: TRBJ2-7; V gene: TRBV4-1; CDR3 protein: ASSQSTTGTEGYEQY
clone size: few; D gene: TRBD1; J gene: TRBJ2-5; V gene: TRBV5-1; CDR3 protein: ASSKLTGLEGETQY
clone size: NA; D gene: NA; J gene: TRBJ1-2; V gene: TRBV6-5; CDR3 protein: ASSRSGSGYT
clone size: NA; D gene: NA; J gene: TRBJ2-7; V gene: TRBV28; CDR3 protein: ASSRTASMGEQY
clone size: NA; D gene: NA; J gene: TRBJ1-5; V gene: TRBV12-3/TRBV12-4; CDR3 protein: ASSLASGQPQH
clone size: few; D gene: TRBD2; J gene: TRBJ2-7; V gene: TRBV5-4; CDR3 protein: ASSLAGALLYEQY
clone size: NA; D gene: NA; J gene: TRBJ2-1; V gene: TRBV11-3; CDR3 protein: ASSPRDLEGGEQF
clone size: NA; D gene: TRBD1; J gene: TRBJ2-3; V gene: TRBV6-1; CDR3 protein: ASSGTGGIRRISDTQY
clone size: NA; D gene: NA; J gene: TRBJ2-7; V gene: TRBV5-6; CDR3 protein: ASSFVKGDKSYEQY